The TCR beta chain described here comes from a study of breast tumors, draining lymph nodes, adjacent tissues. Study findings and constraints: Tumors had less TCR diversity than lymph nodes, more than nontumor tissue.

Breast cancer patients provided tissue from their axillary draining lymph nodes. A note on this clonotype: Its antigen is not identified. Since no conserved phenylalanine or tryptophan closes the CDR3, a read error is the likely cause.

Trimming cost V 0 bases and J 11 bases, with 9 bases left between them. The CDR3 is made up of 13 amino acids. CDR1 is SGHRS, CDR2 YFSETQ, per germline. MiXCR, applied by TCRdb to the multiplex PCR reads, yields one record per CDR3 protein. The sample consists of 75,000 to 100,000 distinct CDR3 sequences, approximately 19% of them appearing once. The J gene is TRBJ1-6, the V gene TRBV5-1; no reliable D call. The specimen was axillary lymph node tissue. The receptor was derived from a female donor with breast cancer. Some clones in this sample may be carry-over from other donors' samples. The CDR3 DNA sequence: TGCGCCAGCAGCTTGGAGGCTTTCGCACCCCTCCACTGT. Amino acids: CASSLEAFAPLHC.